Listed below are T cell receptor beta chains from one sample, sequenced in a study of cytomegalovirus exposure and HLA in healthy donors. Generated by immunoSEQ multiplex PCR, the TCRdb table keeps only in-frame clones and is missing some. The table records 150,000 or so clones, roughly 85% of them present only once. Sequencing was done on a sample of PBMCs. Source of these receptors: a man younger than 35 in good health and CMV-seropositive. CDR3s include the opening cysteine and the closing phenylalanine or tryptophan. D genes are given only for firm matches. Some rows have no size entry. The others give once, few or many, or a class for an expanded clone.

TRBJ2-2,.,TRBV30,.,CAWSVRSVRENTGELFF,TGTGCCTGGAGTGTACGCAGTGTCAGGGAGAACACCGGGGAGCTGTTTTTT
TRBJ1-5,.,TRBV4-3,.,CASSQEEEGLFGNQPQHF,TGCGCCAGCAGCCAAGAGGAGGAGGGGCTTTTTGGCAATCAGCCCCAGCATTTT
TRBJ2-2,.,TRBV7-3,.,CASSLGAQTTGELFF,TGTGCCAGCAGCTTGGGGGCACAGACCACCGGGGAGCTGTTTTTT
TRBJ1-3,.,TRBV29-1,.,CSVVSGNTIYF,TGCAGCGTTGTATCTGGAAACACCATATATTTT
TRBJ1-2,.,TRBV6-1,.,CASSVTDNNYGYTF,TGTGCCAGCAGTGTTACGGACAATAACTATGGCTACACCTTC
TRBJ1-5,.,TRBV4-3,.,CASSKEGGTGQPQHF,TGCGCCAGCAGCAAAGAGGGGGGTACTGGTCAGCCCCAGCATTTT
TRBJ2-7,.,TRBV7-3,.,CASSPIDGGAEQYF,TGTGCCAGCAGCCCAATCGACGGGGGAGCCGAGCAGTACTTC
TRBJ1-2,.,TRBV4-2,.,CASSLGAEGPGF,TGTGCCAGCAGCCTCGGTGCGGAGGGCCCCGGCTTC
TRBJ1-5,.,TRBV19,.,CASNLRGDNQPQHF,TGTGCCAGTAACCTGCGGGGAGACAATCAGCCCCAGCATTTT
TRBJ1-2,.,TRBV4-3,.,CASSRDVGVNYGYTF,TGCGCCAGCAGCCGAGACGTAGGAGTAAACTATGGCTACACCTTC
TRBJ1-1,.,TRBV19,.,CASSTQTGNTEAFF,TGTGCCAGTAGTACCCAGACAGGGAACACTGAAGCTTTCTTT
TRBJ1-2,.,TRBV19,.,CASSTRTPFYGYTF,TGTGCCAGTAGCACGCGAACCCCTTTCTATGGCTACACCTTC
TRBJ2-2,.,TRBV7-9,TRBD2,CASSFTSVHIREVGELFF,TGTGCCAGCAGCTTCACTTCGGTACATATACGGGAGGTAGGGGAGCTGTTTTTT
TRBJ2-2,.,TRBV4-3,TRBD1,CASSPGPGTGGTGELFF,TGCGCCAGCAGCCCCGGACCCGGGACAGGGGGCACCGGGGAGCTGTTTTTT
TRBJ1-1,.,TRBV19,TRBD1,CASSIFGTGMMNTEAFF,TGTGCCAGTAGTATTTTTGGGACAGGGATGATGAACACTGAAGCTTTCTTT
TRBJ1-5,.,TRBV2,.,CASRGTGLTQPQHF,TGTGCCAGCAGAGGAACAGGGCTAACTCAGCCCCAGCATTTT
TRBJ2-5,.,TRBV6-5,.,CASSPQQETQYF,TGTGCCAGCAGCCCCCAACAAGAGACCCAGTACTTC
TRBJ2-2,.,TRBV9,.,CASSPFTGELFF,TGTGCCAGCAGCCCATTCACCGGGGAGCTGTTTTTT
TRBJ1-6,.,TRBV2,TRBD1,CASSQQGENSPLHF,TGTGCCAGCAGTCAACAGGGGGAGAATTCACCCCTCCACTTT
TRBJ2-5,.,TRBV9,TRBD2,CASSEGTIRGAKREETQYF,TGTGCCAGCAGCGAGGGGACTATACGTGGTGCAAAGCGGGAGGAGACCCAGTACTTC
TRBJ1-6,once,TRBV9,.,CASSVESGGNSPLHF,TGTGCCAGCAGCGTAGAAAGCGGCGGTAATTCACCCCTCCACTTT
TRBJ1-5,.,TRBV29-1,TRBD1,CSVAFAGGRSNQPQHF,TGCAGCGTTGCGTTTGCAGGGGGGAGAAGCAATCAGCCCCAGCATTTT
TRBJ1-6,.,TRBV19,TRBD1,CASTPTGESPLHF,TGTGCCAGTACCCCAACAGGGGAATCACCCCTCCACTTT
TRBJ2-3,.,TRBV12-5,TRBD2,CASGFAGTSGRTDTQYF,TGTGCTAGTGGTTTTGCCGGGACTAGCGGACGCACAGATACGCAGTATTTT
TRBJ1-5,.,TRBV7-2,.,CASSLAGRQAYSNQPQHF,TGTGCCAGCAGCTTAGCAGGTCGACAGGCCTATAGCAATCAGCCCCAGCATTTT
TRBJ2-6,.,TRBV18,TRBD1,CASSKDRAGANVLTF,TGTGCCAGCTCGAAGGACAGGGCTGGGGCCAACGTCCTGACTTTC
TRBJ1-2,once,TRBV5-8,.,CASSLRYRPNYGYTF,TGTGCCAGCAGCTTGAGATACAGACCGAACTATGGCTACACCTTC
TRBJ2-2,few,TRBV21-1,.,CASSSNRVDTGELFF,TGTGCCAGCAGCAGTAACAGGGTAGACACCGGGGAGCTGTTTTTT
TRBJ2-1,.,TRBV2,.,CASTPTGYNEQFF,TGTGCCAGCACACCTACAGGGTACAATGAGCAGTTCTTC
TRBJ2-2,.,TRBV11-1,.,CASSSEGLVGELFF,TGTGCCAGCAGCTCGGAGGGGCTAGTCGGGGAGCTGTTTTTT
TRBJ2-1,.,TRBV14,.,CASSQGVLVFSGDEQFF,TGTGCCAGCAGCCAAGGTGTACTAGTTTTCTCGGGCGATGAGCAGTTCTTC
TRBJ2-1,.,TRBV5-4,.,CASSLAGVGEQFF,TGTGCCAGCAGCTTGGCGGGGGTCGGGGAGCAGTTCTTC
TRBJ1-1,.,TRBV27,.,CASTAGGETEAFF,TGTGCCAGCACCGCCGGCGGGGAAACTGAAGCTTTCTTT
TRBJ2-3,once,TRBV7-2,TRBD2,CASSRSGGGADTQYF,TGTGCCAGCAGTCGTAGCGGGGGTGGGGCAGATACGCAGTATTTT
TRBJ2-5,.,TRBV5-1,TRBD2,CASSYPGTSGGTQETQYF,TGCGCCAGCAGCTACCCCGGGACTAGCGGGGGGACCCAAGAGACCCAGTACTTC
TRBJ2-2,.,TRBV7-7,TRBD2,CASSPRHGLAAGELFF,TGTGCTAGCAGCCCCCGCCACGGACTAGCTGCCGGGGAGCTGTTTTTT
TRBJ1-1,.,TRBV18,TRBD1,CASSPKGQPEAFF,TGTGCCAGCTCACCGAAGGGACAGCCTGAAGCTTTCTTT
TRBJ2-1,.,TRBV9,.,CASSDGGSYNEQFF,TGTGCCAGCAGCGACGGTGGCTCCTACAATGAGCAGTTCTTC
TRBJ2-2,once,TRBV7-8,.,CASSELELAGELFF,TGTGCCAGCAGCGAGCTAGAGTTGGCCGGGGAGCTGTTTTTT
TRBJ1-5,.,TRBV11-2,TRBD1,CASSLSRDSQPQHF,TGTGCCAGCAGCCTAAGCCGGGACAGCCAGCCCCAGCATTTT
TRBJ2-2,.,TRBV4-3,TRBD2,CASSAGELNGELFF,TGCGCCAGCAGCGCGGGGGAACTAAACGGGGAGCTGTTTTTT
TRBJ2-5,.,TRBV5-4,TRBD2,CASSPDWRGNKETQYF,TGTGCCAGCAGCCCCGACTGGCGGGGGAACAAAGAGACCCAGTACTTC